This T cell receptor (beta chain) is drawn from a study of Graves' ophthalmopathy and Graves' hyperthyroidism. Findings of the study overall: For separating ophthalmopathy from stable hyperthyroidism, a 13-signature model gave roughly 90% sensitivity and 80% to 84% specificity.

Enrollment excluded any patients with other autoimmune diseases, uncontrolled infections, pregnancy or lactation. A volume of approximately 9.2 ml of fresh peripheral blood supplied the PBMCs. This clonotype was seen at least ten times. Antigen unknown. As the template, RNA transcripts were used to amplify TCR beta CDR3 regions. HTBI primers were used in a first-round RT-PCR, which preceded a second-round multiplex PCR. TCRdb re-called the multiplex PCR reads through MiXCR, storing one row per CDR3 protein. This sample has approximately 700,000 distinct CDR3 sequences; roughly 39% occur once, and the top ten carry over 2.5%. Sequences were obtained from peripheral blood. The clonotype comes from an adult man with Graves' ophthalmopathy.

CDR3 residues: CASSQDRGHQPQHF. CDR3 in DNA: TGTGCCAGCAGTCAGGACAGGGGGCATCAGCCCCAGCATTTT. V is TRBV6-6 and J is TRBJ1-5, with TRBD1 matching over 11 bases. This CDR3 has 14 amino acids. Germline lookup yields CDR1 MNHNY and CDR2 SVGAGI (reference sequence). V lost 5 bases to trimming and J lost 5 bases; unmatched junction nucleotides: 2.